Listed here is a single T cell receptor (beta chain). Sequencing used immunoSEQ multiplex PCR; TCRdb keeps in-frame clones, though not all of them. The table includes approximately 66,000 clones, 75% to 95% detected once. This record comes from a study of T cell changes during pregnancy in multiple sclerosis. In germline, CDR1 is LNHDA, CDR2 SQIVND (reference sequence). The CDR3 contains 15 residues. V shed 6 bases, J shed 4 bases, and the junction held 6 bases outside the gene matches. The chain links TRBV19 to TRBJ2-2, with 9 nucleotides matching TRBD1. The sample consisted of CD8+ T cells from peripheral blood mononuclear cells, taken before pregnancy. This sequence was found in a female donor with multiple sclerosis, enrolled in a pregnancy study. CDR3 amino acids: CASRTWTGVTGELFF. The CDR3 region has the DNA TGTGCCAGTAGAACCTGGACAGGGGTCACCGGGGAGCTGTTTTTT.